The present T cell receptor beta chain was sequenced within a study of cytomegalovirus exposure and HLA in healthy donors. As to this clone: Its target is unknown.

General observations from the study: A later analysis appeared to link common viral pathogens to several of the most significant clusters.

Germline-derived CDR1 and CDR2 are MNHEY and SMNVEV (reference sequence). This CDR3 has 14 amino acids. Trimming shortened V by 5 bases and J by 5 bases, and 13 bases separated the two germline ends. The PCR made use of 60 Vbeta and 13 Jbeta primers. Libraries were prepared by immunoSEQ multiplex PCR; TCRdb keeps only in-frame clonotypes and omits some of them. The table shows around 120,000 clones, with 80% occurring only once. This chain connects TRBV27 to TRBJ2-1; possibly TRBD1 for D (5 bases). The source material was PBMCs. The TCR originated in a female donor in good health and CMV-seropositive. The CDR3 is CASSPQGWDNEQFF. The CDR3 bases are TGTGCCAGCAGTCCCCAGGGTTGGGACAATGAGCAGTTCTTC.